These 28 T cell receptor beta chains originate from one sample sequenced in a study of regulatory T cells in long-lasting Graves disease. Time point here: newly diagnosed GD, antithyroid drugs for less than 3 months. The TCR library was made from RNA extracted from PBMCs. For TCR beta, libraries came from iRepertoire HTBI primers and Arm-PCR of CDR3 regions. TCRdb fed the multiplex PCR reads into MiXCR, producing one record per CDR3 protein. The repertoire consists of roughly 610,000 distinct CDR3 sequences, with 15% to 20% occurring once and the leading ten covering approximately 20%. The data were also submitted as part of a second study, on T cells in Graves' hyperthyroidism and ophthalmopathy.

The source was peripheral blood mononuclear cells (PBMCs), collected at new diagnosis, from a patient treated with antithyroid drugs. These receptors were taken from a woman aged 25 to 39 with Graves disease.

About this clonotype itself: At one end the junction does not follow the germline gene, possibly because of a read error. This chain joins TRBV7-6 and TRBJ2-3; 8 bases are a match to TRBD1. Germline CDR1 reads SGHVS; CDR2 reads FNYEAQ. The CDR3 has 15 residues. The CDR3 is CASSRRQGITDTHHF. In DNA form, the CDR3 reads TGTGCCAGCAGTCGGCGACAGGGGATTACAGATACGCACCATTTT.

In this sample, this clonotype turned up many times. This sequence joins TRBV2 and TRBJ2-7; D is possibly TRBD2 (6 bases). V was trimmed by 7 bases and J by 7 bases, leaving 11 bases between them. The CDR3 spans 11 residues. Germline V gene lookup returns CDR1 SNHLY and CDR2 FYNNEI. The CDR3, as DNA: TGTGCCAGCACCCTCGCGGGGGAGCAGTACTTC. Translating gives CASTLAGEQYF.

This clonotype was counted ten times or more. The chain links TRBV24-1 to TRBJ1-5; D call uncertain. The CDR3 sequence is 12 residues long. Looked up from germline, CDR1 is KGHDR and CDR2 is SFDVKD. V was cut by 1 base and J by 3 bases, with 0 bases left in between. The CDR3 DNA is TGTGCCACCAGTGATTTCAATCAGCCCCAGCATTTT. Translating gives CATSDFNQPQHF.

This clonotype has ten or more counts. This chain links TRBV29-1 with TRBJ1-1; D remains ambiguous. Germline V gene data show CDR1 as SQVTM and CDR2 as ANQGSEA. There are 10 residues in the CDR3. Trimming stripped 6 bases from V and 2 bases from J, with 4 bases between. The CDR3 loop is CSVANTEAFF. Here the CDR3 DNA reads TGCAGCGTGGCTAACACTGAAGCTTTCTTT.

This chain joins TRBV6-1 and TRBJ2-1; TRBD2 matches 11 bases. V lost 5 bases to trimming and J lost 0 bases; unmatched junction nucleotides: 3. CDR1 and CDR2 (germline): MNHNS, SASEGT. This CDR3 has 16 residues. The CDR3 coding sequence is TGTGCCAGCAGTCCTAGCGGGAGGTCCTCCTACAATGAGCAGTTCTTC. Its translation is CASSPSGRSSYNEQFF.

This clonotype was seen more than once but under ten times. The chain is built from TRBV20-1 and TRBJ2-7, with D perhaps matching TRBD2 (6 bases). CDR1 is DFQATT, CDR2 SNEGSKA, per germline (reference sequence). V lost 6 bases and J lost 0, with 12 bases in between. The CDR3 extends over 13 amino acids. CDR3 in DNA: TGCAGTGCGTCGGAGGGATACTCCTACGAGCAGTACTTC. Amino acid sequence: CSASEGYSYEQYF.

Ten or more counts support this clonotype. The CDR3, as DNA: TGTGCCTGGAGTCGGAAAGAAGCTTTCTTT. This sequence encodes CAWSRKEAFF. V and J are TRBV30 and TRBJ1-1; no firm D call. The V gene lost 2 bases and the J gene lost 8 bases, with 6 bases spanning the gap. CDR3 length: 10 residues. Germline loops: CDR1 GTSNPN, CDR2 SVGIG (reference sequence).

V and J are TRBV20-1 and TRBJ1-2; weak D call: TRBD1 (6 bases). The CDR3 spans 14 residues. Trimming pared 6 bases from V and 8 bases from J, leaving 22 bases between. The germline CDR1 and CDR2 sequences are DFQATT and SNEGSKA (reference sequence). CDR3 sequence: CSALMGAPLTGYTF. Here the CDR3 DNA reads TGCAGTGCCCTTATGGGGGCGCCCCTCACCGGCTACACCTTC.

This sequence joins TRBV29-1 and TRBJ1-4, with D hard to call. The V end was cut by 6 bases, the J end by 7 bases, with 9 bases between. This CDR3 contains 11 residues. Germline V gene data show CDR1 as SQVTM and CDR2 as ANQGSEA. CDR3 nucleotides: TGCAGCGTCCATATAGGTGAAAAACTGTTTTTT. It specifies CSVHIGEKLFF.

This chain links TRBV3-1 with TRBJ1-5, with D perhaps matching TRBD1 (5 bases). This CDR3 has 15 residues. Germline CDR1 reads LGHDT; CDR2 reads YNNKEL (reference sequence). Trimming removed 5 bases at V and 0 bases at J, with 11 bases between. In DNA, the CDR3 is TGTGCCAGCAGCTCAGACAGTTATAGCAATCAGCCCCAGCATTTT. Protein sequence: CASSSDSYSNQPQHF.

This clonotype was observed at least ten times. The rearrangement uses TRBV7-6 and TRBJ2-3; TRBD2 agrees at 9 bases. In germline, CDR1 is SGHVS, CDR2 FNYEAQ. The J segment lost 1 base and the V segment lost 5 bases, leaving 10 bases of the junction unmatched. CDR3 length: 17 amino acids. In DNA form, the CDR3 reads TGTGCCAGCAGCCCAGTCCCGGGACTAGCAGGCACAGATACGCAGTATTTT. As protein: CASSPVPGLAGTDTQYF.

This chain connects TRBV14 to TRBJ1-2; D remains ambiguous. This CDR3 has 13 amino acids. Germline V CDR1 and CDR2: SGHDN, FVKESK. Trimming took 1 base from V and 6 from J, leaving 9 bases between them. CDR3 sequence: CASSQVPSDGYTF. The CDR3 DNA follows: TGTGCCAGCAGCCAAGTACCATCTGATGGCTACACCTTC.

A word on this clonotype: With only one base between it and a far larger clone, this is likely a read error. The chain links TRBV2 to TRBJ1-1; D call uncertain. CDR3 length: 13 amino acids. Per the germline V gene, CDR1 is SNHLY and CDR2 is FYNNEI. The CDR3 DNA is TGTACCAGCTATCACCGGGGTCACACTGAAGCTTTCTTT. Translated: CTSYHRGHTEAFF.

There are a few counts of this clonotype. This rearrangement joins TRBV6-1 to TRBJ1-1, with 7 bases identical to TRBD1. This CDR3 region has 13 residues. The J segment lost 6 bases and the V segment lost 5 bases, leaving 6 bases of the junction unmatched. From germline, CDR1 is MNHNS and CDR2 SASEGT. CDR3 sequence reads: CASSRQGGAEAFF. CDR3 nucleotide sequence: TGTGCCAGCAGTCGTCAGGGGGGGGCTGAAGCTTTCTTT.

A few counts support this clonotype. This chain links TRBV4-2 with TRBJ1-2; D gene ambiguous. The germline CDR1 and CDR2 sequences are LGHNA and YNFKEQ. V shed 2 bases and J shed 8 bases, with 9 bases lying between them. This CDR3 contains 12 residues. This CDR3 reads CASSQPPEGYTF. The CDR3 nucleotides are TGTGCCAGCAGCCAACCCCCCGAGGGCTACACCTTC.

This clonotype was detected many times. The chain combines TRBV25-1 with TRBJ1-3; D is ambiguous. The CDR3 has 15 amino acids. Trimming removed 5 bases at V and 0 bases at J, with 11 bases between. Germline assignment: CDR1 MGHDK and CDR2 SYGVNS. Here the CDR3 reads CASSQTAFSGNTIYF. The CDR3 DNA follows: TGTGCCAGCAGTCAGACTGCTTTCTCTGGAAACACCATATATTTT. Full variable domain (rest looked up from reference TRBV25-1 and TRBJ1-3): EADIYQTPRYLVIGTGKKITLECSQTMGHDKMYWYQQDPGMELHLIHYSYGVNSTEKGDLSSESTVSRIRTEHFPLTLESARPSHTSQYLCASSQTAFSGNTIYFGEGSWLTVV.

Ten or more counts support this clonotype. The chain uses TRBV6-1 and TRBJ2-7, with D possibly TRBD1 on 6 matching bases. The CDR3 is 14 amino acids. V was pared by 9 bases and J by 5 bases, with 20 bases between. Germline values: CDR1 MNHNS, CDR2 SASEGT. The CDR3 protein is CASLEQGRGDEQYF. The CDR3 DNA reads TGTGCCAGTCTGGAACAGGGCAGGGGCGACGAGCAGTACTTC.

Details on this clonotype: A single base separates this from a much larger clone, so it may be a read error. The chain recombines TRBV27 with TRBJ1-4; 12 positions agree with TRBD1. With 5 bases clipped from V and 1 base from J, the junction kept 5 bases outside the gene matches. Germline CDR1 is MNHEY and CDR2 is SMNVEV (reference sequence). The CDR3 runs 17 residues. The CDR3 here is CASSPWDRGLTNEKLFF. The CDR3 region has the DNA TGTGCCAGCAGTCCTTGGGACAGGGGGCTAACTAATGAAAAACTGTTTTTT.

This clonotype was recorded a few times. DNA for the CDR3: TGCAGTGCTAGCGGGCCGGGGCAGTTCTTC. Residues: CSASGPGQFF. This chain joins TRBV20-1 and TRBJ2-1; the D is unclear. The CDR3 sequence is 10 residues long. Germline CDR1 DFQATT, CDR2 SNEGSKA (reference sequence). The V and J ends lost 3 bases and 12 bases respectively, with 9 bases between them.

Points on this clonotype: Being one base from a much bigger clone, this may be a read error. The chain couples TRBV2 to TRBJ2-7, with D uncertain. V lost 7 bases and J 5 bases, leaving 15 bases between the germline ends. CDR1 is SNHLY and CDR2 is FYNNEI in the germline V gene. The CDR3 contains 13 residues. CDR3 in amino acids: CASKATLSHEQYF. CDR3 coding DNA: TGTGCCAGCAAAGCGACTTTGTCCCACGAGCAGTACTTC. The entire variable domain, with the rest obtained from reference TRBV2 and TRBJ2-7, is as follows: EPEVTQTPSHQVTQMGQEVILRCVPISNHLYFYWYRQILGQKVEFLVSFYNNEISEKSEIFDDQFSVERPDGSNFTLKIRSTKLEDSAMYFCASKATLSHEQYFGPGTRLTVT.

This clonotype occurred a few times. This chain uses TRBV5-6 with TRBJ1-2; 10 nucleotides match TRBD1. After removal of 3 bases from V and 4 bases from J, the junction contained 3 bases not matched to a gene. Germline V gene sequence: CDR1 SGHDT, CDR2 YYEEEE. This CDR3 has 14 residues. The CDR3 nucleotides are TGTGCCAGCAGCTCCGGGACAGGGGCCTATGGCTACACCTTC. Translation: CASSSGTGAYGYTF.

The rearrangement links TRBV27 to TRBJ1-6, with TRBD1 identical over 9 bases. Trimming at V came to 6 bases and at J to 9 bases, leaving 9 bases not matched to a gene. Germline loops: CDR1 MNHEY, CDR2 SMNVEV (reference sequence). This CDR3 has 15 amino acids. CDR3 coding DNA: TGTGCCAGCAGGACAGGGGGAGGGTTAGGTTCACCCCTCCACTTT. Translating gives CASRTGGGLGSPLHF.

Many counts were recorded for this clonotype. CDR3 residues: CASRPRRGSGTDTQYF. Written as DNA, the CDR3 is TGTGCCAGCAGGCCCCGTAGGGGATCTGGCACAGATACGCAGTATTTT. The chain is built from TRBV6-2 or TRBV6-3 and TRBJ2-3, with D tentatively TRBD1 (5 bases). This CDR3 is built from 16 residues. Deletions cut 6 bases from V and 1 base from J, with 17 bases between. Germline lookup yields CDR1 MNHEY and CDR2 SVGEGT.

This clonotype was counted at least ten times. The rearrangement links TRBV9 to TRBJ1-3; D remains ambiguous. V was shortened by 2 bases and J by 4 bases, with 4 bases between the two germline ends. The CDR3 is made up of 12 amino acids. Germline V gene data show CDR1 as SGDLS and CDR2 as YYNGEE. The CDR3 sequence: CASSVYGNTIYF. The CDR3 coding sequence is TGTGCCAGCAGCGTGTACGGAAACACCATATATTTT.

This clonotype was counted a few times. The DNA of the CDR3 is TGTGCCAGCAGCTACCGGACAGGGGGAACCGAGCAGTACTTC. Translated: CASSYRTGGTEQYF. The J gene is TRBJ2-7, the V gene TRBV5-6; 10 bases are shared with TRBD1. CDR1 is SGHDT, CDR2 YYEEEE, per germline. Trimming took 3 bases from V and 6 from J; bases not matched to a gene: 6. There are 14 residues in the CDR3. The variable domain in full, with the rest retrieved from reference TRBV5-6 and TRBJ2-7, is DAGVTQSPTHLIKTRGQQVTLRCSPKSGHDTVSWYQQALGQGPQFIFQYYEEEERQRGNFPDRFSGHQFPNYSSELNVNALLLGDSALYLCASSYRTGGTEQYFGPGTRLTVT.

The rearrangement joins TRBV6-1 to TRBJ1-6, with D possibly being TRBD1 (6 bases). This CDR3 contains 16 residues. CDR1 and CDR2 (germline): MNHNS, SASEGT. V was cut by 4 bases and J by 7 bases, with 17 bases left in between. The CDR3 protein is CASSGSTGSGNSPLHF. The CDR3 DNA reads TGTGCCAGCAGTGGATCCACAGGGAGCGGCAATTCACCCCTCCACTTT.

This clonotype showed up many times. This chain links TRBV6-2 or TRBV6-3 with TRBJ2-1; D gene unclear. This CDR3 is 14 amino acids long. V shed 2 bases and J shed 2 bases, with 7 bases lying between them. Per the germline V gene, CDR1 is MNHEY and CDR2 is SVGEGT. The DNA of the CDR3 is TGTGCCAGCAGTTACAGCGCCACCTACAATGAGCAGTTCTTC. Its translation is CASSYSATYNEQFF.

The sample holds a few counts of this clonotype. The rearrangement links TRBV12-3 or TRBV12-4 to TRBJ2-7, with D hard to call. Deletions cut 3 bases from V and 7 bases from J, with 16 bases between. This CDR3 has 14 residues. In nucleotides, the CDR3 is TGTGCCAGCAGTTTCTCGCTCGCCTTGAGGGAGCAGTACTTC. Translation gives CASSFSLALREQYF.